The 30 T cell receptor beta chains presented below share a single source sample, sequenced in a study of early T cells in non-severe SARS-CoV-2 infection. MiXCR, run by TCRdb on the 5' RACE reads, gives a single entry per CDR3 protein. This table holds 80,000 or so distinct CDR3 sequences, about 11% found once. The specimen was whole blood, collected at baseline. The receptor source for this set is an adult who was a healthcare worker with PCR-confirmed SARS-CoV-2 infection or an uninfected control (not recorded which).

This chain uses TRBV29-1 with TRBJ1-5; D remains unclear. V lost 6 bases and J lost 4, with 10 bases in between. Per germline, CDR1 SQVTM and CDR2 ANQGSEA. The CDR3 has 12 residues. This CDR3 reads CSVKGSNQPQHF. CDR3 nucleotide sequence: TGCAGCGTCAAGGGTTCAAATCAGCCCCAGCATTTT. The whole variable domain, filled in from reference TRBV29-1 and TRBJ1-5, reads SAVISQKPSRDICQRGTSLTIQCQVDSQVTMMFWYRQQPGQSLTLIATANQGSEATYESGFVIDKFPISRPNLTFSTLTVSNMSPEDSSIYLCSVKGSNQPQHFGDGTRLSIL.

In this sample, this clonotype turned up a few times. This chain joins TRBV12-3 or TRBV12-4 and TRBJ1-2; D is unclear. Trimming cost V 5 bases and J 0 bases, with 13 bases left between them. The CDR3 is 15 residues long. The DNA of the CDR3 is TGTGCCAGCAGTGAAGGCCTACCAGCTAACTATGGCTACACCTTC. It specifies CASSEGLPANYGYTF.

Worth noting for this clonotype: Being one base from a much bigger clone, this may be a read error. The chain couples TRBV5-1 to TRBJ1-2; TRBD1 matches at 8 bases. This CDR3 spans 17 amino acids. Germline V gene data show CDR1 as SGHRS and CDR2 as YFSETQ. The CDR3: CASSRGTPGQDYLGYAF. The CDR3 nucleotides are TGCGCCAGCAGCCGGGGTACACCGGGACAGGATTATTTGGGCTACGCCTTC.

This clonotype was picked up many times. The chain links TRBV20-1 to TRBJ1-1; no clear D gene. Trimming took 1 base from V and 5 from J, leaving 14 bases between them. This CDR3 is built from 14 residues. Germline V gene sequence: CDR1 DFQATT, CDR2 SNEGSKA (reference sequence). CDR3 nucleotide sequence: TGCAGTGCTAGAGTGGACGAAAGGAGGACTGAAGCTTTCTTT. Residues: CSARVDERRTEAFF.

This chain links TRBV29-1 with TRBJ2-3; D is uncertain. Trimming stripped 3 bases from V and 2 bases from J, with 3 bases between. The germline CDR1 and CDR2 sequences are SQVTM and ANQGSEA. This CDR3 has 11 amino acids. The CDR3 spells CSVDFTDTQYF. As DNA, the CDR3 is TGCAGCGTTGATTTCACAGATACGCAGTATTTT.

The chain uses TRBV5-1 and TRBJ1-1, with 8 bases that match TRBD1. The V segment lost 4 bases and the J segment 5 bases; nucleotides outside the gene matches: 10. This CDR3 contains 15 residues. Per the germline V gene, CDR1 is SGHRS and CDR2 is YFSETQ. The CDR3 coding sequence is TGCGCCAGCAGCCCGAGACAGGGGAGGGAAACTGAAGCTTTCTTT. Residues: CASSPRQGRETEAFF.

The V gene is TRBV15, the J gene TRBJ2-2, with 10 bases aligning to TRBD2. With 2 bases clipped from V and 4 bases from J, the junction kept 4 bases outside the gene matches. Germline CDR1 reads LNHNV; CDR2 reads YYDKDF (reference sequence). The CDR3 spans 16 residues. CDR3 coding DNA: TGTGCCACCAGCAGACCCGGGACTAGCGCCACCGGGGAGCTGTTTTTT. This codes for CATSRPGTSATGELFF.

This clonotype was detected many times. This chain joins TRBV18 and TRBJ2-5; D is ambiguous. The CDR3 loop spans 14 amino acids. CDR1 KGHSH and CDR2 LQKENI come from the germline V gene. V shed 1 base and J shed 0 bases, with 6 bases lying between them. The CDR3 nucleotides read TGTGCCAGCTCACCACGCCAGAACCAAGAGACCCAGTACTTC. It codes for CASSPRQNQETQYF.

In its sample, this clonotype was seen a few times. The chain recombines TRBV7-2 with TRBJ1-5; 9 bases line up with TRBD1. J lost 5 bases, V lost 4 bases, and 18 bases had no gene match. Germline assignment: CDR1 SGHTA and CDR2 FQGNSA. The CDR3 runs to 19 residues. CDR3 amino acids: CASSSSTGGIPRPDQPQHF. DNA of the CDR3: TGTGCCAGCAGCTCTTCGACAGGGGGGATTCCTAGGCCGGATCAGCCCCAGCATTTT.

This clonotype came up many times. This rearrangement joins TRBV9 to TRBJ1-1; a weak D match, TRBD1 (5 bases). The CDR3 totals 16 residues. The germline V and J ends were trimmed by 3 bases and 3 bases, with 18 bases remaining between them. Germline V gives CDR1 SGDLS, CDR2 YYNGEE. Here the CDR3 DNA reads TGTGCCAGCAGCGCAATCCGGGGCCCGGGGTACACTGAAGCTTTCTTT. Its translation: CASSAIRGPGYTEAFF. The whole variable domain, remainder taken from reference TRBV9 and TRBJ1-1, is DSGVTQTPKHLITATGQRVTLRCSPRSGDLSVYWYQQSLDQGLQFLIQYYNGEERAKGNILERFSAQQFPDLHSELNLSSLELGDSALYFCASSAIRGPGYTEAFFGQGTRLTVV.

This clonotype was detected only a few times. The chain uses TRBV28 and TRBJ2-7; TRBD2 aligns across 7 bases. CDR1 and CDR2 (germline): MDHEN, SYDVKM. This CDR3 has 15 amino acids. After removal of 2 bases from V and 4 bases from J, the junction contained 8 bases not matched to a gene. As DNA, the CDR3 is TGTGCCAGCAGTTTACAGGGAGGGGTTTGGTACGAGCAGTACTTC. Translated, it gives CASSLQGGVWYEQYF.

This clonotype was seen ten or more times. The V call is TRBV28, the J call TRBJ2-1, with 7 positions matching TRBD2. J lost 4 bases, V lost 3 bases, and 3 bases had no gene match. Germline CDR1 is MDHEN and CDR2 is SYDVKM. The CDR3 is made up of 14 amino acids. The CDR3 loop reads CASSLVGGYNEQFF. DNA for the CDR3: TGTGCCAGCAGTTTGGTGGGGGGGTACAATGAGCAGTTCTTC.

This clonotype was counted only a few times. This sequence joins TRBV18 and TRBJ2-7, with 7 bases aligning to TRBD1. The CDR3 runs to 13 residues. Losses at the gene ends were 6 bases for V and 0 bases for J; bases not matched to a gene: 2. CDR1 KGHSH and CDR2 LQKENI come from the germline V gene. The CDR3 DNA reads as TGTGCCAGCTCTCGGGACAGCTCCTACGAGCAGTACTTC. Translated, it gives CASSRDSSYEQYF.

The rearrangement uses TRBV6-2 or TRBV6-3 and TRBJ2-1; 7 bases match TRBD2. The V gene end was trimmed by 1 base and the J gene end by 12 bases; junction bases not matched to a gene: 3. Germline-derived CDR1 and CDR2 are MNHEY and SVGEGT. This CDR3 spans 12 amino acids. The CDR3 DNA reads as TGTGCCAGCAGTTACTACCGGACTAGGCAGTTCTTC. It translates to CASSYYRTRQFF.

The chain employs TRBV4-3 and TRBJ1-6, with a possible D match to TRBD1 (5 bases). The CDR3 is 16 amino acids. Between the trimmed V and J ends, which lost 2 bases and 4 bases, there was a span of 12 bases. Looked up from germline, CDR1 is LGHNA and CDR2 is YSLEER. CDR3 DNA sequence: TGCGCCAGCAGCCAATGGTCGGCAGGGTATAATTCACCCCTCCACTTT. Amino acids: CASSQWSAGYNSPLHF.

At least ten counts were recorded for this clonotype. CDR3 loop: CASTVSGNQPQHF. The CDR3 DNA is TGTGCCAGCACAGTATCAGGGAATCAGCCCCAGCATTTT. V is TRBV6-6 and J is TRBJ1-5, with D perhaps matching TRBD1 (5 bases). The CDR3 consists of 13 residues. Germline CDR1 MNHNY, CDR2 SVGAGI (reference sequence). With 7 bases removed from V and 4 bases from J, the gap between germline ends came to 11 bases.

This clonotype has only a few counts. A read error may explain this, as a much larger clone is one base away. The CDR3 protein is CVSSSGLSTDTQYF. The CDR3 DNA is TGTGTCAGCAGCTCGGGACTTAGCACAGATACGCAGTATTTT. The genes are TRBV7-2 and TRBJ2-3, with D possibly matching TRBD2 (6 bases). The germline V gene encodes CDR1 SGHTA and CDR2 FQGNSA. This CDR3 region has 14 residues. The full variable domain, with the rest looked up from reference TRBV7-2 and TRBJ2-3, is GAGVSQSPSNKVTEKGKDVELRCDPISGHTALYWYRQSLGQGLEFLIYFQGNSAPDKSGLPSDRFSAERTGGSVSTLTIQRTQQEDSAVYLCVSSSGLSTDTQYFGPGTRLTVL.

The sample holds a few counts of this clonotype. The CDR3 region has the DNA TGCAGTGCTGCTGGGTCTGGGGCCAACGTCCTGACTTTC. As protein: CSAAGSGANVLTF. The chain links TRBV20-1 to TRBJ2-6; no firm D call. This CDR3 spans 13 amino acids. The ends were cut back, 5 bases at V and 1 base at J, with 6 bases in the middle. Germline-derived CDR1 and CDR2 are DFQATT and SNEGSKA (reference sequence).

This clonotype was observed a handful of times. The CDR3 bases are TGTGCCAGCAGCCAACGGACAGTGCGGGGCTACACCTTC. Protein product: CASSQRTVRGYTF. V and J are TRBV3-1 and TRBJ1-2; a possible D gene is TRBD1 (6 bases). The V and J ends lost 2 bases and 8 bases respectively, with 12 bases between them. The V gene's germline CDR1 is LGHDT and CDR2 YNNKEL (reference sequence). This CDR3 comprises 13 residues. Variable domain in full (rest from reference TRBV3-1 and TRBJ1-2): DTAVSQTPKYLVTQMGNDKSIKCEQNLGHDTMYWYKQDSKKFLKIMFSYNNKELIINETVPNRFSPKSPDKAHLNLHINSLELGDSAVYFCASSQRTVRGYTFGSGTRLTVV.

V gene TRBV7-3 combines with J gene TRBJ1-2, with 7 bases matching TRBD1. V was pared by 5 bases and J by 8 bases, with 8 bases of the junction left unmatched. The germline V gene encodes CDR1 SGHTA and CDR2 FQGTGA. The CDR3 runs 13 residues. The chain's CDR3 is CASSPGTEGGYTF. The DNA for the CDR3 is TGTGCCAGCAGCCCTGGGACAGAGGGAGGCTACACCTTC.

The chain carries TRBV30 and TRBJ2-5; D is undetermined. CDR1 GTSNPN and CDR2 SVGIG come from the germline V gene (reference sequence). This CDR3 comprises 15 residues. The CDR3 protein is CALRNTGWPGETQYF. The CDR3 nucleotides read TGTGCACTGCGAAACACTGGCTGGCCAGGCGAGACCCAGTACTTC.

The sample holds a few counts of this clonotype. The chain carries TRBV12-3 or TRBV12-4 and TRBJ1-4, with a weak D call TRBD1 (6 bases). The length of the CDR3 is 14 residues. Trimming left V 0 bases short and J 5 bases short, with 7 bases between. CDR3 sequence reads: CASSLAQGNEKLFF. In DNA, the CDR3 is TGTGCCAGCAGTTTAGCCCAGGGGAATGAAAAACTGTTTTTT.

This clonotype occurred many times. The chain is built from TRBV6-1 and TRBJ1-6; 9 positions agree with TRBD1. Germline CDR1 MNHNS, CDR2 SASEGT. CDR3 size: 17 residues. J lost 10 bases, V lost 0 bases, and 10 bases had no gene match. CDR3 sequence: CASSEARYRGRGSPLHF. The DNA for the CDR3 is TGTGCCAGCAGTGAAGCCCGATACAGGGGGCGCGGATCACCCCTCCACTTT.

The chain couples TRBV7-9 to TRBJ2-6; 10 bases are shared with TRBD1. CDR1 and CDR2 from the germline V gene are SEHNR and FQNEAQ (reference sequence). V shed 3 bases, J shed 0 bases, and the junction held 5 bases outside the gene matches. The CDR3 loop spans 18 amino acids. CDR3 coding DNA: TGTGCCAGCAGCTTTCCGGGACAGGGGAGCTCTGGGGCCAACGTCCTGACTTTC. It encodes CASSFPGQGSSGANVLTF.

This clonotype was picked up many times. This chain connects TRBV6-2 or TRBV6-3 to TRBJ1-6; 7 nucleotides line up with TRBD1. The V gene's germline CDR1 is MNHEY and CDR2 SVGEGT. The CDR3 is 16 residues long. After removal of 9 bases from V and 4 bases from J, the junction contained 12 bases not matched to a gene. Here the CDR3 DNA reads TGTGCCAGTAAAGCCCCAGGGACAGCATATAATTCACCCCTCCACTTT. Translating it yields CASKAPGTAYNSPLHF.

This clonotype was counted between two and nine times. V is TRBV5-1 and J is TRBJ1-1; D call uncertain. Trimming shortened V by 7 bases and J by 3 bases, and 13 bases separated the two germline ends. Per the germline V gene, CDR1 is SGHRS and CDR2 is YFSETQ. CDR3 length: 13 amino acids. The CDR3 sequence: CASRTSSHTEAFF. CDR3 coding DNA: TGCGCCAGCCGGACGTCGTCCCACACTGAAGCTTTCTTT.

This clonotype was seen ten or more times. V and J are TRBV7-6 and TRBJ1-1, with TRBD1 matching 7 bases. The CDR3 spans 14 residues. Germline V lookup: CDR1 SGHVS, CDR2 FNYEAQ. J was trimmed by 0 bases and V by 4 bases; bases with no gene match: 2. This CDR3 reads CASSSGQLNTEAFF. The CDR3 DNA reads as TGTGCCAGCAGCTCGGGACAGTTGAACACTGAAGCTTTCTTT.

The table lists this clonotype with a few counts. The chain is built from TRBV4-2 and TRBJ1-1; possible D gene TRBD1, 6 bases. In germline, CDR1 is LGHNA, CDR2 YNFKEQ. The CDR3 contains 13 residues. V gave up 4 bases and J gave up 11 bases, with 17 bases separating them. The DNA for the CDR3 is TGTGCCAGCAGCCGCGGGGACAATCAACGGGCTTTCTTT. It is translated as CASSRGDNQRAFF.

The gene calls are TRBV6-2 or TRBV6-3 and TRBJ2-7, with D unclear. CDR3 length: 15 residues. Germline-derived CDR1 and CDR2 are MNHEY and SVGEGT. V was cut by 4 bases and J by 0 bases, with 13 bases left in between. For the CDR3, the DNA is TGTGCCAGCAGTTGGTCGGTGGCCTCCTCCTACGAGCAGTACTTC. It encodes CASSWSVASSYEQYF.

This chain links TRBV7-2 with TRBJ2-7, with D hard to call. CDR3 size: 13 residues. V was shortened by 5 bases and J by 3 bases, with 11 bases between the two germline ends. Germline V gene data show CDR1 as SGHTA and CDR2 as FQGNSA. The CDR3 sequence: CASSRVSGYEQYF. CDR3 DNA: TGTGCCAGCAGCAGGGTGTCGGGCTACGAGCAGTACTTC.